The table lists the clone carrying this TCR beta chain with a few counts. Antigen unknown. CDR1 is MNHNY and CDR2 is SVGAGI in the germline V gene (reference sequence). Trimming took off 9 bases at V and 6 bases at J, with 18 bases between the two ends. The CDR3 extends over 13 amino acids. This specimen comes from a study of T-cell memory formation after mild COVID-19. TCRalpha and TCRbeta libraries used 5'RACE with constant-segment primers and UMIs. TCRdb reprocessed the 5' RACE reads with MiXCR, giving one entry per CDR3 protein. The table includes a few hundred thousand distinct CDR3 sequences, 15% to 20% detected once. Findings of the study overall: Clones that contracted clustered mainly in CM and EM if CD4+ and in EMRA if CD8+.

V and J are TRBV6-6 and TRBJ2-7, with a weak D call TRBD1 (7 bases). The sequence was obtained from a man aged 18 to 35 who had mild COVID-19 (a few samples of this study predate the infection). Cell type and time point are not known. The sample comprised PBMCs or a T cell subset sorted from them (not recorded which). CDR3 in DNA: TGTGCCAGTTCGACAGGGCCGCGGGGCGAGCAGTACGTC. It is translated as CASSTGPRGEQYV.